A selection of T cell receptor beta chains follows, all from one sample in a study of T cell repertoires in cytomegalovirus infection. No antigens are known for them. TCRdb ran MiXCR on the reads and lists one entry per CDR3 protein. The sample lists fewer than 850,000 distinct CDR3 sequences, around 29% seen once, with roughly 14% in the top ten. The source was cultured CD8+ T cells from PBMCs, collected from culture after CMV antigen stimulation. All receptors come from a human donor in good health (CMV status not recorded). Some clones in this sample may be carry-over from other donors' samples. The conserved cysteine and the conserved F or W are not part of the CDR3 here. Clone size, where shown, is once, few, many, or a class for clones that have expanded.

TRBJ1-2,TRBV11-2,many,ASSLGGDSYGYT
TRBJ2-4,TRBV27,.,ASSSATVAKNIQY
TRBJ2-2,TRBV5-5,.,ASSTRDSIWSGELF
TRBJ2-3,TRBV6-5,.,ASRTARVTDTQY
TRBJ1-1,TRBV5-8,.,ASSLGQGLVNTEAF
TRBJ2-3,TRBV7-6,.,ASSRQSVAGGYGTQY
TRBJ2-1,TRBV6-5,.,ASSYSGKGHYNEQF
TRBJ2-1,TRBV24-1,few,ATSEGQTGRHEQF
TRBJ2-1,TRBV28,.,ASSLGAGQLTNEQF
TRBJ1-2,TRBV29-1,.,SVEERAGYT